This T cell receptor beta chain is drawn from a study of T cell repertoires in cytomegalovirus infection. Looked up from germline, CDR1 is SEHNR and CDR2 is FQNEAQ (reference sequence). V shed 2 bases and J shed 6 bases, with 10 bases lying between them. The CDR3 contains 14 residues. TCRdb independently ran MiXCR on the reads; one entry per CDR3 protein. Of 100,000 to 150,000 distinct CDR3 sequences listed, 30% to 40% are singletons. This clonotype was observed at least ten times. Its specificity is unknown. The sequences come from CD8+ T cells from cultured PBMCs, collected from culture after CMV antigen stimulation. The sequence came from a human donor in good health (CMV status not recorded). Some clones in this sample may be carry-over from other donors' samples. The chain joins TRBV7-9 to TRBJ1-4; the D gene is possibly TRBD1 (6 bases). DNA of the CDR3: TGTGCCAGCAGCTTAAACCCAGGGGATGAAAAACTGTTTTTT. Residues: CASSLNPGDEKLFF.